These T cell receptor beta chains were read from a single sample in a study of T cell responses to AZD1222 COVID-19 vaccine. Produced via immunoSEQ multiplex PCR; TCRdb's table is partial and in-frame only. Of roughly 100,000 clones listed, 90% to 95% are singletons. This sample comprised peripheral blood, obtained on day 0 of AZD1222 vaccination. The receptors come from an adult in good health. Both conserved end residues are part of each CDR3. The order of the fields is J gene, V gene, CDR3 length, CDR3 protein.

TRBJ1-6 TRBV14 15 CASSPPGQLNSPLHF
TRBJ1-1 TRBV7-3 14 CASSLTIGGTEAFF
TRBJ2-3 TRBV27 14 CASSFRGYTDTQYF
TRBJ2-7 TRBV13 13 CASSTDSSYEQYF
TRBJ1-1 TRBV6-5 14 CASSFRTTNTEAFF
TRBJ1-5 TRBV6-2/TRBV6-3 18 CASSYNSGRGLGNQPQHF
TRBJ2-7 TRBV4-3 18 CASSQEARLAGGPYEQYF
TRBJ2-3 TRBV9 13 CASARGTADTQYF
TRBJ1-2 TRBV6-1 14 CASSEPGTAYGYTF
TRBJ1-2 TRBV24-1 13 CATSERDSDGYTF
TRBJ1-1 TRBV10-1 14 CASSESRGNTEAFF
TRBJ1-5 TRBV10-2 16 CASSGNRVRSNQPQHF
TRBJ1-5 TRBV27 15 CASRPGQYSNQPQHF
TRBJ1-4 TRBV4-2 14 CASSQRGQDEKLFF
TRBJ2-1 TRBV7-6 17 CASSLQTRTGVGNEQFF
TRBJ2-7 TRBV7-2 16 CASSLAMAGGYYEQYF
TRBJ1-1 TRBV6-4 14 CASSDSTPNTEAFF
TRBJ2-3 TRBV3-1/TRBV3-2 15 CASSQLGRVGDTQYF
TRBJ2-7 TRBV7-8 15 CASSLGSGRGREQYF
TRBJ1-2 TRBV5-6 16 CASSLLYIGGPYGYTF
TRBJ1-2 TRBV4-1 15 CASSQDSGFNYGYTF
TRBJ1-5 TRBV6-5 13 CASSLRGNQPQHF
TRBJ2-7 TRBV7-8 16 CASSPTGLAATYEQYF
TRBJ1-4 TRBV20-1 15 CSASAMTATNEKLFF
TRBJ1-1 TRBV5-1 13 CASSPGQAAEAFF
TRBJ2-7 TRBV27 14 CASSPPGHKNEQYF
TRBJ1-3 TRBV20-1 11 CSARSGSLIYF
TRBJ2-7 TRBV7-6 11 CASSSRLEQYF
TRBJ1-2 TRBV29-1 13 CSVEEPRGYGYTF
TRBJ1-2 TRBV19 13 CASSMTGGRGYTF
TRBJ1-2 TRBV6-1 15 CASSEGTGRGYGYTF
TRBJ1-5 TRBV6-1 13 CASSERVNQPQHF
TRBJ1-5 TRBV4-3 16 CASSQALDDSNQPQHF
TRBJ2-2 TRBV11-3 16 CASSHAELAYTGELFF
TRBJ2-3 TRBV18 13 CASSPTDGNTQYF